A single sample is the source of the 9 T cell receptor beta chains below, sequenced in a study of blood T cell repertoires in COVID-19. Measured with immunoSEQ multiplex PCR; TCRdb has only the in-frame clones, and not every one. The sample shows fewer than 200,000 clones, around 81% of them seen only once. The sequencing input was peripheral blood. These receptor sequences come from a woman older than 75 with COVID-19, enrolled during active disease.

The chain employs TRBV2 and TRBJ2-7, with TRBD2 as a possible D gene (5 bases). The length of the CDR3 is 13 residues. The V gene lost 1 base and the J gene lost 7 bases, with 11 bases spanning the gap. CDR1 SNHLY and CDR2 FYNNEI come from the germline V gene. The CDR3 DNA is TGTGCCAGCAGTGAAGAAGGGAAGCGGGAGCAGTACTTC. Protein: CASSEEGKREQYF.

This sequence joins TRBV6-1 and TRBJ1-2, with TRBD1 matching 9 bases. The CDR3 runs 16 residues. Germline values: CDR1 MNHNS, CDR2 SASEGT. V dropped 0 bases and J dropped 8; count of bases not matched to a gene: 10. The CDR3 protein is CASSEAYRGRRGGYTF. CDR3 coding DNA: TGTGCCAGCAGTGAAGCATACAGGGGGCGAAGGGGAGGCTACACCTTC.

DNA of the CDR3: TGTGCCAGCAGTCTGACTAGACGTGAGCAGTACTTC. Its protein is CASSLTRREQYF. This rearrangement joins TRBV6-5 to TRBJ2-7; D perhaps matches TRBD2 (6 bases). The CDR3 totals 12 residues. The germline CDR1 and CDR2 sequences are MNHEY and SVGAGI. Trimming took 5 bases from V and 7 from J, leaving 12 bases between them.

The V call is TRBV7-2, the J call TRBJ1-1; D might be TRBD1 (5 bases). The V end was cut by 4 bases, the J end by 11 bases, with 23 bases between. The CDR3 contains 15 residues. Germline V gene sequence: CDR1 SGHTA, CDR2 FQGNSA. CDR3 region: CASSWQGSIDVGAFF. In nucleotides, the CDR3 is TGTGCCAGCAGCTGGCAGGGTAGTATTGATGTAGGCGCTTTCTTT.

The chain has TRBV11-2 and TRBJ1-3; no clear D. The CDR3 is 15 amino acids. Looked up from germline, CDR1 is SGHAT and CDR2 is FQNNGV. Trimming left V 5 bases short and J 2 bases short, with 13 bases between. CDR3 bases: TGTGCCAGCAGCCCGCGGGTTGGGACTGGAAACACCATATATTTT. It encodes CASSPRVGTGNTIYF.

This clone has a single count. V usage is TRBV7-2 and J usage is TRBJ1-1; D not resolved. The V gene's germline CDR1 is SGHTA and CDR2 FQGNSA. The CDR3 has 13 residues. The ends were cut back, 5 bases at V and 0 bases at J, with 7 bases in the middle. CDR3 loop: CASSPNMNTEAFF. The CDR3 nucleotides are TGTGCCAGCAGCCCAAACATGAACACTGAAGCTTTCTTT.

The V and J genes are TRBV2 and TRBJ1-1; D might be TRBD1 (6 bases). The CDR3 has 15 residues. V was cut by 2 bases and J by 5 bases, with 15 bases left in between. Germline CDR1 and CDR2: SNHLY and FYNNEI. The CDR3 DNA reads TGTGCCAGCAGTGAATTCGGCAGGGGTTATACTGAAGCTTTCTTT. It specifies CASSEFGRGYTEAFF.

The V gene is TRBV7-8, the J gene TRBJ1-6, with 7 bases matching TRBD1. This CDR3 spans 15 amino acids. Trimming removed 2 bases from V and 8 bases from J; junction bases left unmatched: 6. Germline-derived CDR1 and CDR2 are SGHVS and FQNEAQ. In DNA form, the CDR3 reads TGTGCCAGCAGCTTACCCGGGACAGCGGATTCACCCCTCCACTTT. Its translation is CASSLPGTADSPLHF.

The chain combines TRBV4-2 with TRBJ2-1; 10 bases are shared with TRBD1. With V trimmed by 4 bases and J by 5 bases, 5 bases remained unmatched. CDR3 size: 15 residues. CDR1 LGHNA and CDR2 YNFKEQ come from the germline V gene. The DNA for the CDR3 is TGTGCCAGCAGCCCCCGGGACAGGGGTGACAATGAGCAGTTCTTC. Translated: CASSPRDRGDNEQFF.